A single sample gave rise to the 9 T cell receptor beta chains below, sequenced in a study of identifying expanded T cells in peripheral blood. This table comes from immunoSEQ multiplex PCR, and its TCRdb copy is limited to in-frame clones, with some not included. The sample lists more than 65,000 clones, over 75% occurring once. The sequenced material came from blood. Every receptor here comes from a person aged 18 to 70 in good health.

The chain joins TRBV5-6 to TRBJ2-2; 7 nucleotides match TRBD1. CDR3 length: 15 amino acids. Germline values: CDR1 SGHDT, CDR2 YYEEEE. Trimming at V came to 0 bases and at J to 3 bases, leaving 2 bases not matched to a gene. CDR3: CASSLGQGDTGELFF. In nucleotides, the CDR3 is TGTGCCAGCAGCTTGGGACAGGGTGACACCGGGGAGCTGTTTTTT.

On this clone: Other DNA sequences in this sample translate to the same CDR3. The CDR3 region has the DNA TGTGCCAGTAGTTGGGGGACAGGGAGCTCCTACAATGAGCAGTTCTTC. Amino acid sequence: CASSWGTGSSYNEQFF. The chain couples TRBV19 to TRBJ2-1; 9 bases agree with TRBD1. Trimming at V came to 5 bases and at J to 0 bases, leaving 5 bases not matched to a gene. Germline loops: CDR1 LNHDA, CDR2 SQIVND (reference sequence). The CDR3 spans 16 residues.

This chain links TRBV5-1 with TRBJ2-3; a weak D match, TRBD1 (5 bases). This CDR3 is 15 amino acids long. The germline V and J ends were trimmed by 2 bases and 0 bases, with 10 bases remaining between them. CDR1 SGHRS and CDR2 YFSETQ come from the germline V gene. In DNA, the CDR3 is TGCGCCAGCAGCTTTGTAGGGGATAGCACAGATACGCAGTATTTT. It encodes CASSFVGDSTDTQYF.

The chain recombines TRBV7-2 with TRBJ1-5; no clear D gene. The V gene's germline CDR1 is SGHTA and CDR2 FQGNSA. The V end lost 0 bases, the J end lost 3 bases, and 9 bases lay between the germline ends. The CDR3 extends over 15 amino acids. CDR3 loop: CASSLAPYNNQPQHF. CDR3 DNA sequence: TGTGCCAGCAGCTTAGCGCCTTACAACAATCAGCCCCAGCATTTT. The whole variable domain, filled in from reference TRBV7-2 and TRBJ1-5, reads GAGVSQSPSNKVTEKGKDVELRCDPISGHTALYWYRQSLGQGLEFLIYFQGNSAPDKSGLPSDRFSAERTGGSVSTLTIQRTQQEDSAVYLCASSLAPYNNQPQHFGDGTRLSIL.

The chain uses TRBV28 and TRBJ1-1; D is undetermined. The CDR3 runs to 12 residues. V lost 6 bases, J lost 3 bases, and 8 bases lay in between. Germline loops: CDR1 MDHEN, CDR2 SYDVKM. The CDR3 region is CASSPVHTEAFF. CDR3 coding DNA: TGTGCCAGCAGCCCAGTGCACACTGAAGCTTTCTTT.

The chain joins TRBV9 to TRBJ2-7; D is undetermined. Per the germline V gene, CDR1 is SGDLS and CDR2 is YYNGEE. This CDR3 has 14 residues. The germline V and J ends were trimmed by 0 bases and 2 bases, with 9 bases remaining between them. This chain's CDR3 is CASSVGADPYEQYF. The CDR3 DNA follows: TGTGCCAGCAGCGTAGGGGCCGATCCCTACGAGCAGTACTTC.

This clone was seen only once. This chain's CDR3 is CASSLSHYYEQYF. CDR3 bases: TGCGCCAGCAGTTTGTCCCATTACTACGAGCAGTACTTC. This chain links TRBV5-1 with TRBJ2-7; D not resolved. V was clipped by 5 bases and J by 3 bases, with 12 bases between them. The CDR3 contains 13 residues. Germline V gene lookup returns CDR1 SGHRS and CDR2 YFSETQ.

This chain uses TRBV18 with TRBJ1-4, with a possible D match to TRBD1 (5 bases). The CDR3 covers 16 residues. Trimming stripped 2 bases from V and 5 bases from J, with 15 bases between. Germline V gives CDR1 KGHSH, CDR2 LQKENI. The CDR3 DNA reads as TGTGCCAGCTCACCAGACCAACGGCAGGGAAATGAAAAACTGTTTTTT. Its translation: CASSPDQRQGNEKLFF.

Only one count was recorded for this clone. The genes are TRBV27 and TRBJ2-7, with D unresolved. The CDR3 consists of 14 residues. In germline, CDR1 is MNHEY, CDR2 SMNVEV (reference sequence). Deletions cut 0 bases from V and 7 bases from J, with 13 bases between. CDR3 bases: TGTGCCAGCAGTTTATCGCTTGGGGTCGGGGAGCAGTACTTC. This gives the protein CASSLSLGVGEQYF.